This record covers a single T cell receptor beta chain. Its antigen is not known. The data stem from a study of cytomegalovirus exposure and HLA in healthy donors. Trimming cost V 6 bases and J 1 base, with 12 bases left between them. Germline-derived CDR1 and CDR2 are SGHAT and FQNNGV. The CDR3 is 14 amino acids. The study ran its PCR with 60 Vbeta and 13 Jbeta primers. TCRdb's copy holds only in-frame clones and misses some; the assay was immunoSEQ multiplex PCR. The sample consists of roughly 80,000 clones, over 65% of them appearing once. Study outcomes and limitations: Sequence variants that were highly shared formed a cluster that was likely a sequencing artifact. Information on immune exposure was restricted to one variable (CMV serostatus). TCR sequences were mostly rare, though some public TCRs occurred in many donors.

The receptor was isolated from a man in his fifties or sixties in good health and CMV-seropositive. Sequenced material: PBMCs. V is TRBV11-2 and J is TRBJ1-1, with TRBD1 as a possible D gene (6 bases). As DNA, the CDR3 is TGTGCCAGCAGACAGGGTATTGAGAACACTGAAGCTTTCTTT. It yields the protein CASRQGIENTEAFF.